This T cell receptor beta chain was obtained from a study of PD-1 blockade in classical Hodgkin lymphoma. The protocol was immunoSEQ multiplex PCR, while the TCRdb copy is restricted to in-frame clones and leaves out a portion. Of 20,000 or so clones listed, about 88% are singletons. The time point denotes: cycle 4 day 1 (C4D1), after less than seven weeks of nivolumab. Autologous stem cell transplantation was followed by relapse in every patient, and brentuximab vedotin exposure varied. Germline V gives CDR1 ENHRY, CDR2 SYGVKD. The germline V and J ends were trimmed by 5 bases and 6 bases, with 8 bases remaining between them. CDR3 length: 11 amino acids.

The starting material was peripheral blood mononuclear cells (PBMCs), obtained before the fourth cycle of nivolumab. The rearrangement uses TRBV10-3 and TRBJ2-7; perhaps TRBD2 as D (5 bases). The receptor's source is a human donor with classical Hodgkin lymphoma. Written as DNA, the CDR3 is TGTGCCATCAGTAGGACTGGCGAGCAGTACTTC. Encoded protein: CAISRTGEQYF.